The clone carrying this TCR beta chain has more than one count but fewer than ten. Its antigen remains unidentified. Germline lookup yields CDR1 SGDLS and CDR2 YYNGEE. With 3 bases clipped from V and 9 bases from J, the junction kept 8 bases outside the gene matches. The CDR3 consists of 14 residues. Sequencing targeted expressed TCRB transcripts, as all isolated RNA had been reverse transcribed. The method was immunoSEQ multiplex PCR; TCRdb's version includes in-frame clones alone and lacks a portion of them. The table lists around 280,000 clones, about 15% of them singletons. This sample was taken from a study of beta chain features in type 1 diabetes. A heparinised blood draw that averaged roughly 110 mL was obtained once from each donor. Over 95% purity was reached by all sorted populations. General study findings and limits: A greater similarity of naive, central memory and Treg TCRB repertoires was seen among patients than among healthy donors. Small HLA sub-analyses could not settle whether HLA shapes TCRB rearrangement. All four CD4+ subsets from Type 1 diabetes patients carried moderately but significantly shorter TCRB CDR3s.

Sequenced: naive CD4+ T cells from blood. The clonotype comes from a man aged 18 to 35 with type 1 diabetes. The chain recombines TRBV9 with TRBJ2-4, with 8 bases matching TRBD1. CDR3 nucleotides: TGTGCCAGCAGCGATAGGACAGGGACGGGCATTCAGTACTTC. The encoded protein is CASSDRTGTGIQYF. Full variable domain (remainder filled in from reference TRBV9 and TRBJ2-4): DSGVTQTPKHLITATGQRVTLRCSPRSGDLSVYWYQQSLDQGLQFLIQYYNGEERAKGNILERFSAQQFPDLHSELNLSSLELGDSALYFCASSDRTGTGIQYFGAGTRLSVL.